The 3 T cell receptor beta chains in this list originate from one sample, sequenced in a study of T cell changes during pregnancy in multiple sclerosis. Clones were read by immunoSEQ multiplex PCR, and TCRdb kept only the in-frame ones, dropping some. The repertoire consists of about 83,000 clones, with 90% to 95% occurring once and the leading ten covering approximately 1%. The sequencing used peripheral blood, collected in the second trimester of pregnancy. The origin of the receptors is a female donor with multiple sclerosis, enrolled in a pregnancy study.

This clone was detected once. CDR3 in DNA: TGTGCCAGCAGTTTATCCGGACTAGCGGGAGGGTACGAGCAGTACTTC. As protein: CASSLSGLAGGYEQYF. The chain joins TRBV27 to TRBJ2-7, with 15 bases lining up with TRBD2. CDR3 length equals 16 residues. V shed 0 bases, J shed 4 bases, and the junction held 1 base outside the gene matches. Per germline, CDR1 MNHEY and CDR2 SMNVEV (reference sequence).

The chain combines TRBV4-1 with TRBJ2-7, with a weak D call TRBD2 (5 bases). The CDR3 contains 14 residues. V was trimmed by 2 bases and J by 6 bases, leaving 14 bases between them. The germline V gene has CDR1 MGHRA and CDR2 YSYEKL. CDR3 in amino acids: CASSQSKDRGEQYF. CDR3 sequence (DNA): TGCGCCAGCAGCCAAAGTAAGGACCGGGGCGAGCAGTACTTC.

This chain connects TRBV27 to TRBJ1-1, with TRBD1 as a possible D gene (5 bases). The germline V and J ends were trimmed by 6 bases and 1 base, with 9 bases remaining between them. Germline V CDR1 and CDR2: MNHEY, SMNVEV (reference sequence). The CDR3 spans 13 residues. The CDR3 reads CASSLTENTEAFF. CDR3 DNA sequence: TGTGCCAGCAGCCTGACAGAGAACACTGAAGCTTTCTTT.